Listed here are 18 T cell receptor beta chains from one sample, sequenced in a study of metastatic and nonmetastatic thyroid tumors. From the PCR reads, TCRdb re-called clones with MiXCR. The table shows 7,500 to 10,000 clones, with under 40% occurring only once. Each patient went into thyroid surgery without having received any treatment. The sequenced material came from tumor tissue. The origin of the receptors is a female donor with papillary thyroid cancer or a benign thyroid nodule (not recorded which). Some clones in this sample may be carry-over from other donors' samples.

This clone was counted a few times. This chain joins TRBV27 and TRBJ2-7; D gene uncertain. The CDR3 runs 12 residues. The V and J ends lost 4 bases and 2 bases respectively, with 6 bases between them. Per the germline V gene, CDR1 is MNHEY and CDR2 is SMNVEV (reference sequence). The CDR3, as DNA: TGTGCCAGCAGTTCGCGGACCTACGAGCAGTACTTC. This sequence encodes CASSSRTYEQYF.

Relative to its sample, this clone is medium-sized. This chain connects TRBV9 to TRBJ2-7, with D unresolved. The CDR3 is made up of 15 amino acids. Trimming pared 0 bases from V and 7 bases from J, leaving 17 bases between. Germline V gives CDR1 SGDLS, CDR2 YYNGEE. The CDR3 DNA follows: TGTGCCAGCAGCGTAGAACCCTTCCGAGTGGGAGAGCAGTACTTC. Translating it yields CASSVEPFRVGEQYF.

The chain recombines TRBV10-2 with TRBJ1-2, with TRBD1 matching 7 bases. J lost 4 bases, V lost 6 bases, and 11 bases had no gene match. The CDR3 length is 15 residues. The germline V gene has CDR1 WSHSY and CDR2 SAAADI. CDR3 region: CASSDARQGVYGYTF. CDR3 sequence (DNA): TGCGCCAGCAGCGATGCGCGACAGGGTGTCTATGGCTACACCTTC.

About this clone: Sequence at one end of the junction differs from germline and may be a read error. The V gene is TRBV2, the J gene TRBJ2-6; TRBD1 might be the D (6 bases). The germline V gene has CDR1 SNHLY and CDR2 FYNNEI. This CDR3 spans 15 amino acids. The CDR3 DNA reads TGTGCCAGCAGTGCCAGGGGCTCTTGGGCCAACTTCCTGACTTTC. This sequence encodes CASSARGSWANFLTF.

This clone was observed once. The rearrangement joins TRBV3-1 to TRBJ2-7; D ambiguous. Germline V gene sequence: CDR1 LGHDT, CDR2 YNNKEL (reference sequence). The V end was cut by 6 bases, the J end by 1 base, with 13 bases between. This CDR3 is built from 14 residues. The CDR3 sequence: CASSRTSGSYEQYF. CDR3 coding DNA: TGTGCCAGCAGTCGGACGTCCGGGTCCTACGAGCAGTACTTC.

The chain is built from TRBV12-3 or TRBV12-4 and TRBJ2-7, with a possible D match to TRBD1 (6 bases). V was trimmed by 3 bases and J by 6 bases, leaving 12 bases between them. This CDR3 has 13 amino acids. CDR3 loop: CASSFGQGSEQYF. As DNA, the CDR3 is TGTGCCAGCAGTTTCGGGCAGGGGAGCGAGCAGTACTTC.

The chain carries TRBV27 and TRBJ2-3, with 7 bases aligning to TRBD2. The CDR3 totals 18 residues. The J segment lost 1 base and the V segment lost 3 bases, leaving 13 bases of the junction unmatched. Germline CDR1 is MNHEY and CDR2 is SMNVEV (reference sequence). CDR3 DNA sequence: TGTGCCAGCAGTTTCGATCCCTCAACGGGAGGTCGCACAGATACGCAGTATTTT. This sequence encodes CASSFDPSTGGRTDTQYF.

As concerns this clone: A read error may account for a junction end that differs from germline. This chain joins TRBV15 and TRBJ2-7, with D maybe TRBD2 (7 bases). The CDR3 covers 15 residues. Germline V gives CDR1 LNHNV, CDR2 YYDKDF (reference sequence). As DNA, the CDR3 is TGTGCCACCAGCAGATATCGGGGGGCCTACTACGAGCAGCACTTC. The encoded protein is CATSRYRGAYYEQHF.

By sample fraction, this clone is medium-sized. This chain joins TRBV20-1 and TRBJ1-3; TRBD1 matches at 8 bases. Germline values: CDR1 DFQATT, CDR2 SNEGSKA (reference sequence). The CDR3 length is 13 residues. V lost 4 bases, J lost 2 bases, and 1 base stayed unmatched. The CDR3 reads CSATGGAGNTIYF. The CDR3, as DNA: TGCAGTGCTACAGGGGGCGCTGGAAACACCATATATTTT.

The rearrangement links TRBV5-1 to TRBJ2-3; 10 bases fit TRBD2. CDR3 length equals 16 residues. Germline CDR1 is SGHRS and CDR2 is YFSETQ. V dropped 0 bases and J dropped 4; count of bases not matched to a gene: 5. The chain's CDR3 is CASSLASGSGSDTQYF. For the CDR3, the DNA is TGCGCCAGCAGCTTGGCTAGCGGGAGTGGGTCAGATACGCAGTATTTT.

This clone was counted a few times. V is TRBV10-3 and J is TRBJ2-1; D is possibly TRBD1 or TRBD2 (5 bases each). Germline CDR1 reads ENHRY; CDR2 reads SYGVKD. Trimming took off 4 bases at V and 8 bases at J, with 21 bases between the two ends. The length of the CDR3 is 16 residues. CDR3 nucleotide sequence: TGTGCCATCAGTGGGGAAACCGGGGCGAGCGGCGATGAGCAGTTCTTC. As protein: CAISGETGASGDEQFF.

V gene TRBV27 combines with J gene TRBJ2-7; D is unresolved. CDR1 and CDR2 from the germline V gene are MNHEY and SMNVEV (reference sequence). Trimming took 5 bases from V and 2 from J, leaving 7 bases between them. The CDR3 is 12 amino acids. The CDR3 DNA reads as TGTGCCAGCAGTCTCTCCCCCTACGAGCAGTACTTC. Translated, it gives CASSLSPYEQYF.

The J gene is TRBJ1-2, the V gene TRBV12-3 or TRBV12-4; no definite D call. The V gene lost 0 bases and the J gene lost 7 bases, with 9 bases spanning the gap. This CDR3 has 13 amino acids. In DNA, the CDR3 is TGTGCCAGCAGTTTAGCGCTTTCCCGTGGCTACACCTTC. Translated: CASSLALSRGYTF.

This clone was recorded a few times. The CDR3, as DNA: TGTGCCAGCAGCAGGTCTGGTGAGGGGATGAGCACCGGGGAGCTGTTTTTT. Translated, it gives CASSRSGEGMSTGELFF. The rearrangement uses TRBV6-1 and TRBJ2-2, with D possibly being TRBD1 or TRBD2 (5 bases each). Germline-derived CDR1 and CDR2 are MNHNS and SASEGT. This CDR3 has 17 residues. V was shortened by 6 bases and J by 4 bases, with 21 bases between the two germline ends.

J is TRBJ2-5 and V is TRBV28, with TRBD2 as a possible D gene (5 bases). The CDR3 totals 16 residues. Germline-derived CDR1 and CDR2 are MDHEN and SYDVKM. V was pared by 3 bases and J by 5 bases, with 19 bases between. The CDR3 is CASSFQPSGWPETQYF. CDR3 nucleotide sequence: TGTGCCAGCAGTTTTCAACCATCGGGGTGGCCTGAGACCCAGTACTTC.

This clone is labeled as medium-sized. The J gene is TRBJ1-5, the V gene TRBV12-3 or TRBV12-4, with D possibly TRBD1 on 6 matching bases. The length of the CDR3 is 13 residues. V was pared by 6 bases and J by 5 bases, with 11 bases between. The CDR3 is CASRQGNDQPQHF. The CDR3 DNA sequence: TGTGCCAGCAGGCAGGGGAACGATCAGCCCCAGCATTTT.

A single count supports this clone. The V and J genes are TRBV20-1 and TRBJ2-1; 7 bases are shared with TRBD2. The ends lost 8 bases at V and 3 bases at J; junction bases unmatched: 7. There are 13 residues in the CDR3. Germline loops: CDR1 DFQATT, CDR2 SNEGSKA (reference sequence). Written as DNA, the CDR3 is TGCAGTACGGGAGGCCGCGTCTACAATGAGCAGTTCTTC. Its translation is CSTGGRVYNEQFF.

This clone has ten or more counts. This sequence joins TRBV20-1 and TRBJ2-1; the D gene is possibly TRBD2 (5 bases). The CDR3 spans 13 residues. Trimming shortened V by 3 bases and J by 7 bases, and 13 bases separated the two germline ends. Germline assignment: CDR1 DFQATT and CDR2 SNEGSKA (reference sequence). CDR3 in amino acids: CSARGEAKNEQFF. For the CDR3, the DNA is TGCAGTGCTAGGGGAGAAGCTAAGAATGAGCAGTTCTTC.